This T cell receptor (beta chain) is drawn from a study of T-cell memory formation after mild COVID-19. Overall study findings and caveats: Among clones contracting day 15 to 85, CD4/CD8 was balanced, whereas later expanders leaned CD4+. Whether second-wave clones peaking at day 37 were SARS-CoV-2 specific went unconfirmed.

UMIs and sample barcodes were carried by the TCR alpha and TCR beta cDNA libraries that 5'RACE produced using constant-segment primers. One entry per CDR3 protein, called by TCRdb with MiXCR from the 5' RACE reads. The sample yields approximately 490,000 distinct CDR3 sequences, approximately 20% seen once. This clonotype was counted a few times. Its antigen is not known. The CDR3 consists of 18 residues. CDR1 MDHEN and CDR2 SYDVKM come from the germline V gene. V trimming: 5 bases; J trimming: 0 bases; junction bases outside the gene matches: 13. V gene TRBV28 combines with J gene TRBJ1-5; 7 nucleotides line up with TRBD1. The sequenced sample was PBMCs or a T cell subset sorted from them (not recorded which). The source of this sequence is an adult woman who had mild COVID-19 (a few samples of this study predate the infection). Cell type and time point are not known. The CDR3: CASSPHKDRLYSNQPQHF. The CDR3 DNA follows: TGTGCCAGCAGTCCGCACAAGGACAGGCTTTATAGCAATCAGCCCCAGCATTTT.